This T cell receptor (beta chain) appears in the sequencing data of a study of CD8 T cells in ankylosing spondylitis (dated by TCRdb to the late 2010s). About the study as a whole: T cell receptor beta repertoires were profiled in healthy donors and ankylosing spondylitis patients so that disease-linked TCR variants could be found. The full study cohort was made up of approximately 24 ankylosing spondylitis patients and more than 90 healthy donors. Peripheral blood samples were taken, and synovial fluid was additionally collected from ankylosing spondylitis patients.

Sequencer: Illumina HiSeq 2500. Quantitative 5'-RACE with molecular barcodes was used to prepare TCR beta libraries. The paper's processing steps were these. A new computational method based on a probabilistic model of VDJ rearrangement was used to identify disease-linked TCR variants. TCRdb reprocessing: public reads trimmed at Q25 with fastp, clones called with MiXCR, in-frame beta chains kept. One record per CDR3 amino acid sequence lists the most common genes and DNA. The authors' filters were not applied to this entry. The sample table shows about 180,000 distinct CDR3 sequences, and approximately 9.9% are seen once. The top ten constitute roughly 16% of the sample. Overall study results and their limits: The disease-linked clones were reported to be significantly enriched in matched synovial fluid samples from ankylosing spondylitis patients. Some motif variants had previously been reported in the synovial fluid and blood of reactive arthritis patients, which suggests shared mechanisms of disease initiation. Blood from ankylosing spondylitis patients appeared to be characterized by a TCR beta motif composed of 7 to 9 highly homologous amino acid variants. The disease-linked clones had a CD8+ phenotype and were found at relatively low frequencies in peripheral blood.

With respect to this clonotype: This receptor's antigen is unknown. No base quality values were provided; no much bigger clone lies one nucleotide off.

Sequencing was carried out using blood, either unsorted or a sorted T cell fraction (not recorded which). The receptor was isolated from a female donor with ankylosing spondylitis or in good health (not recorded which).

This receptor carries the CDR3 CASSKVRVPETQYF. The sequenced DNA: TGTGCCAGCAGCAAAGTACGGGTGCCAGAGACCCAGTACTTC. In this chain, TRBV21-1 is recombined with TRBJ2-5. TRBV21-1 is tagged as a pseudogene. From the cysteine through the phenylalanine, the CDR3 covers 14 amino acids. CDR3 DNA is the only sequence kept; it has 42 bases, read in frame from the first base.